This TCR beta chain was captured in a study of T cells in Graves' hyperthyroidism and ophthalmopathy. Trimming pared 1 base from V and 7 bases from J, leaving 14 bases between. This CDR3 region has 14 residues. The germline gives CDR1 MNHEY, CDR2 SMNVEV (reference sequence). RNA transcripts served as the template for amplifying TCR beta CDR3 regions. TCR CDR3 underwent first-round RT-PCR with the HTBI primer set. TCRdb independently ran MiXCR on the multiplex PCR reads; one entry per CDR3 protein. The profile shows over 500,000 distinct CDR3 sequences, around 15% of them singletons. Subjects aged 18 to 65 presented with newly diagnosed hyperthyroidism of less than 2 months' duration. Uncontrolled infection, other autoimmune disease, pregnancy and lactation each barred patients from inclusion.

The sample comprised blood. This clonotype was sampled from a woman aged 35 to 49 with Graves' hyperthyroidism. The genes are TRBV27 and TRBJ2-7, with D perhaps matching TRBD1 (5 bases). CDR3: CASSLWPGNVEQYF. The CDR3 bases are TGTGCCAGCAGTTTATGGCCAGGGAATGTAGAGCAGTACTTC.